The 32 T cell receptor beta chains reported below all come from one sample, sequenced in a study of T cell repertoires in cytomegalovirus infection. TCRdb passed the reads through MiXCR, listing each CDR3 protein once. The sample contains around 170,000 distinct CDR3 sequences, 13% to 15% of which appear only once. The sequenced sample was PBMCs. Every receptor here comes from a human donor in good health (CMV status not recorded). Some clones in this sample may be carry-over from other donors' samples.

This clonotype has a single count. CDR3 coding DNA: TGCGCCAGCAGCTTGAGACTAGCGGGAGTTACCGGGGAGCTGTTTTTT. Translating gives CASSLRLAGVTGELFF. The genes are TRBV5-1 and TRBJ2-2; TRBD2 matches 12 bases. The length of the CDR3 is 16 residues. Germline assignment: CDR1 SGHRS and CDR2 YFSETQ. Unmatched junction bases numbered 3, after V lost 1 base and J lost 5 bases.

The chain is built from TRBV15 and TRBJ2-5; the D is unclear. This CDR3 has 12 residues. Trimming cost V 2 bases and J 5 bases, with 6 bases left between them. Germline loops: CDR1 LNHNV, CDR2 YYDKDF (reference sequence). The CDR3 DNA reads as TGTGCCACCAGCAGACTTCAGGAGACCCAGTACTTC. Protein: CATSRLQETQYF.

The V call is TRBV10-3, the J call TRBJ2-3, with 7 bases that match TRBD2. Trimming took 3 bases from V and 0 from J; bases not matched to a gene: 3. This CDR3 contains 15 residues. From germline, CDR1 is ENHRY and CDR2 SYGVKD. CDR3 loop: CAISDLAASTDTQYF. The CDR3 DNA reads TGTGCCATCAGTGACCTAGCGGCTAGCACAGATACGCAGTATTTT.

This clonotype was observed at least ten times. The rearrangement joins TRBV20-1 to TRBJ1-3; tentative D call: TRBD1 (5 bases). The CDR3 runs 15 residues. Looked up from germline, CDR1 is DFQATT and CDR2 is SNEGSKA (reference sequence). Trimming took 0 bases from V and 4 from J, leaving 13 bases between them. Here the CDR3 reads CSARDSRVGGNTIYF. As DNA, the CDR3 is TGCAGTGCTAGAGATAGCAGGGTAGGGGGAAACACCATATATTTT.

This clonotype was observed at least ten times. The V gene is TRBV11-2, the J gene TRBJ2-7, with 10 positions matching TRBD2. CDR1 and CDR2 from the germline V gene are SGHAT and FQNNGV. J was trimmed by 4 bases and V by 10 bases; bases with no gene match: 10. There are 14 residues in the CDR3. The CDR3 here is CATKRSGRAYEQYF. CDR3 in DNA: TGTGCCACCAAGAGGAGCGGGAGGGCTTACGAGCAGTACTTC.

The chain joins TRBV5-6 to TRBJ2-3; TRBD2 agrees at 11 bases. CDR1 SGHDT and CDR2 YYEEEE come from the germline V gene. This CDR3 has 17 residues. Losses at the gene ends were 5 bases for V and 0 bases for J; bases not matched to a gene: 8. CDR3 amino acids: CASRSGTSGTSTDTQYF. In nucleotides, the CDR3 is TGTGCCAGCAGGTCCGGGACTAGCGGAACTAGCACAGATACGCAGTATTTT.

This chain joins TRBV5-6 and TRBJ1-5; D unclear. The length of the CDR3 is 15 residues. CDR1 and CDR2 (germline): SGHDT, YYEEEE. Trimming removed 1 base from V and 0 bases from J, with 8 bases in between. The CDR3 DNA reads TGTGCCAGCAGCTTGCTGGGATATAGCAATCAGCCCCAGCATTTT. It yields the protein CASSLLGYSNQPQHF.

In its sample, this clonotype was seen many times. The chain carries TRBV28 and TRBJ1-2; the D gene is possibly TRBD1 (6 bases). V lost 2 bases and J 6 bases, leaving 13 bases between the germline ends. The CDR3 consists of 14 residues. Germline V gene data show CDR1 as MDHEN and CDR2 as SYDVKM. The CDR3 region is CASSLGGAADGYTF. CDR3 nucleotide sequence: TGTGCCAGCAGTTTAGGGGGGGCGGCGGATGGCTACACCTTC.

This clonotype was recorded a few times. The chain uses TRBV12-3 or TRBV12-4 and TRBJ2-1; D gene uncertain. The V and J ends lost 3 bases and 5 bases respectively, with 5 bases between them. The CDR3 length is 12 residues. CDR3 sequence: CASSFTDNEQFF. In DNA, the CDR3 is TGTGCCAGCAGTTTTACAGACAATGAGCAGTTCTTC.

This clonotype was seen at least ten times. This chain connects TRBV10-3 to TRBJ2-3, with D perhaps being TRBD1 or TRBD2 (7 bases each). The V and J ends lost 10 bases and 4 bases respectively, with 18 bases between them. The CDR3 has 14 residues. Germline assignment: CDR1 ENHRY and CDR2 SYGVKD. The CDR3 nucleotides read TGTGCCACCACTCAGGGGGGGACCGCAGATACGCAGTATTTT. Its protein product is CATTQGGTADTQYF.

This clonotype has ten or more counts. V usage is TRBV20-1 and J usage is TRBJ2-1; 9 positions agree with TRBD2. The CDR3 totals 14 residues. Per the germline V gene, CDR1 is DFQATT and CDR2 is SNEGSKA (reference sequence). Here the CDR3 reads CSVMLVLAGVKQFF. CDR3 DNA sequence: TGCAGCGTTATGTTGGTATTAGCGGGAGTAAAGCAGTTCTTC.

This clonotype was seen many times. The chain couples TRBV7-2 to TRBJ1-2, with 7 bases matching TRBD1. Trimming cost V 4 bases and J 8 bases; bases outside gene matches: 10. CDR1 is SGHTA and CDR2 is FQGNSA in the germline V gene. The CDR3 is 14 residues long. The CDR3 DNA reads TGTGCCAGCAGCTCGGCGTACAGGGGCGAGGGCTACACCTTC. It codes for CASSSAYRGEGYTF.

This clonotype has only a few counts. The chain uses TRBV18 and TRBJ1-1; D not certain. CDR1 is KGHSH and CDR2 is LQKENI in the germline V gene. The CDR3 is 14 residues long. With 2 bases removed from V and 4 bases from J, the gap between germline ends came to 11 bases. This chain's CDR3 is CASSPSRGSTEAFF. CDR3 nucleotides: TGTGCCAGCTCACCATCGCGGGGTAGCACTGAAGCTTTCTTT.

This clonotype was seen ten or more times. V gene TRBV25-1 combines with J gene TRBJ1-1; D is undetermined. V lost 3 bases to trimming and J lost 0 bases, with 11 bases between them. This CDR3 is built from 15 residues. CDR1 and CDR2 from the germline V gene are MGHDK and SYGVNS. CDR3 loop: CASSDRAGMNTEAFF. The CDR3 bases are TGTGCCAGCAGTGATCGGGCAGGTATGAACACTGAAGCTTTCTTT. The full variable domain, with the rest looked up from reference TRBV25-1 and TRBJ1-1, is EADIYQTPRYLVIGTGKKITLECSQTMGHDKMYWYQQDPGMELHLIHYSYGVNSTEKGDLSSESTVSRIRTEHFPLTLESARPSHTSQYLCASSDRAGMNTEAFFGQGTRLTVV.

This clonotype was counted at least ten times. The J gene is TRBJ1-1, the V gene TRBV20-1; no clear D gene. The CDR3 has 13 residues. CDR1 DFQATT and CDR2 SNEGSKA come from the germline V gene (reference sequence). V was trimmed by 6 bases and J by 8 bases, leaving 19 bases between them. The CDR3 coding sequence is TGCAGTGCCACCGCGGGGAGTGAGTTGGAAGCTTTCTTT. Protein: CSATAGSELEAFF.

This clonotype was counted many times. V gene TRBV28 combines with J gene TRBJ1-1, with D maybe TRBD1 (5 bases). Germline V gives CDR1 MDHEN, CDR2 SYDVKM. The V end lost 5 bases, the J end lost 3 bases, and 10 bases lay between the germline ends. The CDR3 consists of 13 residues. The chain's CDR3 is CASSTQGYTEAFF. In DNA form, the CDR3 reads TGTGCCAGCAGTACTCAGGGATACACTGAAGCTTTCTTT.

This chain links TRBV6-2 or TRBV6-3 with TRBJ1-6, with TRBD1 as a possible D gene (5 bases). Looked up from germline, CDR1 is MNHEY and CDR2 is SVGEGT. The ends were cut back, 0 bases at V and 7 bases at J, with 10 bases in the middle. This CDR3 is 15 amino acids long. The CDR3 region is CASSYSTGGNSPLHF. In nucleotides, the CDR3 is TGTGCCAGCAGTTACTCGACGGGGGGGAATTCACCCCTCCACTTT.

This clonotype was picked up a small number of times. The chain couples TRBV28 to TRBJ2-7; TRBD1 matches 10 bases. Germline values: CDR1 MDHEN, CDR2 SYDVKM. The CDR3 runs to 15 residues. J was trimmed by 3 bases and V by 4 bases; bases with no gene match: 6. The CDR3: CASSWTRDRGYEQYF. The CDR3 bases are TGTGCCAGCAGTTGGACCCGGGACAGGGGCTACGAGCAGTACTTC.

In this sample, this clonotype turned up many times. The chain combines TRBV7-6 with TRBJ2-2; 12 bases agree with TRBD2. V dropped 2 bases and J dropped 1; count of bases not matched to a gene: 8. This CDR3 has 19 amino acids. Germline V gene lookup returns CDR1 SGHVS and CDR2 FNYEAQ. The DNA of the CDR3 is TGTGCCAGCAGCTTAACGTACTGGACTAGCGGGATGAACACCGGGGAGCTGTTTTTT. It encodes CASSLTYWTSGMNTGELFF. Full variable domain (outside the CDR3, taken from reference TRBV7-6 and TRBJ2-2): GAGVSQSPRYKVTKRGQDVALRCDPISGHVSLYWYRQALGQGPEFLTYFNYEAQQDKSGLPNDRFSAERPEGSISTLTIQRTEQRDSAMYRCASSLTYWTSGMNTGELFFGEGSRLTVL.

This clonotype has ten or more counts. CDR3 loop: CASSQDKGRDYEQYF. CDR3 bases: TGCGCCAGCAGCCAAGATAAGGGCAGAGACTACGAGCAGTACTTC. The J gene is TRBJ2-7, the V gene TRBV4-3; unclear D gene. This CDR3 contains 15 residues. The germline V gene has CDR1 LGHNA and CDR2 YSLEER. Trimming took 0 bases from V and 3 from J, leaving 12 bases between them.

This clonotype was detected ten times or more. The rearrangement joins TRBV7-2 to TRBJ1-1; tentative D call: TRBD1 (5 bases). CDR1 and CDR2 (germline): SGHTA, FQGNSA. This CDR3 is built from 18 residues. Trimming took 3 bases from V and 0 from J, leaving 20 bases between them. The CDR3 is CASSFGQHGGRMNTEAFF. The CDR3 nucleotides are TGTGCCAGCAGCTTTGGACAACACGGCGGACGTATGAACACTGAAGCTTTCTTT.

The chain is built from TRBV28 and TRBJ2-7; D perhaps matches TRBD2 (5 bases). This CDR3 comprises 12 residues. Germline V lookup: CDR1 MDHEN, CDR2 SYDVKM. V was clipped by 2 bases and J by 11 bases, with 13 bases between them. CDR3 DNA sequence: TGTGCCAGCAGTTTACCATCGGCCGGGGAGTACTTC. Protein sequence: CASSLPSAGEYF.

CDR3 protein: CASSLAGDVNTQYF. The DNA for the CDR3 is TGTGCCAGCAGCTTAGCGGGAGACGTAAATACGCAGTATTTT. The chain has TRBV7-9 and TRBJ2-3; the D gene is possibly TRBD2 (5 bases). The CDR3 covers 14 residues. V lost 0 bases and J 7 bases, leaving 11 bases between the germline ends. The germline gives CDR1 SEHNR, CDR2 FQNEAQ (reference sequence). The full variable domain, rest sourced from reference TRBV7-9 and TRBJ2-3, is DTGVSQNPRHKITKRGQNVTFRCDPISEHNRLYWYRQTLGQGPEFLTYFQNEAQLEKSRLLSDRFSAERPKGSFSTLEIQRTEQGDSAMYLCASSLAGDVNTQYFGPGTRLTVL.

A few counts support this clonotype. The rearrangement joins TRBV5-1 to TRBJ1-1, with D uncertain. Trimming pared 0 bases from V and 1 base from J, leaving 7 bases between. CDR3 size: 14 residues. Germline V gives CDR1 SGHRS, CDR2 YFSETQ. The CDR3 nucleotides read TGCGCCAGCAGCTTGGCGTTGGAGAACACTGAAGCTTTCTTT. Its translation: CASSLALENTEAFF.

Ten or more counts support this clonotype. The rearrangement uses TRBV28 and TRBJ2-7, with 12 bases aligning to TRBD2. Germline CDR1 MDHEN, CDR2 SYDVKM. The CDR3 spans 17 residues. V lost 4 bases, J lost 5 bases, and 12 bases stayed unmatched. The chain's CDR3 is CASSSPLAGGLTNEQYF. CDR3 nucleotides: TGTGCCAGCAGTTCGCCGCTAGCGGGAGGGCTTACTAACGAGCAGTACTTC.

This clonotype was counted a few times. The chain is built from TRBV27 and TRBJ2-5; tentative D call: TRBD2 (5 bases). The V gene's germline CDR1 is MNHEY and CDR2 SMNVEV (reference sequence). V dropped 3 bases and J dropped 7 bases, with 15 bases sitting between them. CDR3 length: 14 residues. CDR3 nucleotide sequence: TGTGCCAGCAGTTTGTCGGGGAAGGGAGTGACCCAGTACTTC. Translation gives CASSLSGKGVTQYF.

This clonotype was detected a few times. The chain couples TRBV9 to TRBJ1-6; TRBD1 matches at 9 bases. The CDR3 has 15 residues. V lost 0 bases and J lost 8; bases outside the gene matches: 3. CDR1 SGDLS and CDR2 YYNGEE come from the germline V gene. CDR3 loop: CASSVGGQGDSPLHF. The CDR3 DNA is TGTGCCAGCAGCGTAGGGGGACAGGGTGATTCACCCCTCCACTTT.

The J gene is TRBJ1-1, the V gene TRBV20-1; the D gene is possibly TRBD1 (5 bases). Germline V gene lookup returns CDR1 DFQATT and CDR2 SNEGSKA (reference sequence). The V end was cut by 1 base, the J end by 0 bases, with 18 bases between. The CDR3 runs to 17 residues. The DNA for the CDR3 is TGCAGTGCTAGAGGTGTCAAAAACAGGCGCATGAACACTGAAGCTTTCTTT. Protein sequence: CSARGVKNRRMNTEAFF.

This clonotype was detected a few times. This sequence joins TRBV20-1 and TRBJ2-3; D unclear. Germline V gene sequence: CDR1 DFQATT, CDR2 SNEGSKA (reference sequence). V lost 5 bases and J lost 5, with 8 bases in between. The CDR3 is 11 amino acids. As DNA, the CDR3 is TGCAGTGCTGATCTAGAAGATACGCAGTATTTT. Encoded protein: CSADLEDTQYF.

This clonotype was detected many times. The genes are TRBV12-3 or TRBV12-4 and TRBJ1-5, with D hard to call. The CDR3 is 12 amino acids. V lost 3 bases and J lost 5, with 5 bases in between. The CDR3 region is CASSFRDQPQHF. The CDR3 DNA reads TGTGCCAGCAGTTTTCGCGATCAGCCCCAGCATTTT.

The chain has TRBV4-3 and TRBJ2-1; the D is unclear. Germline loops: CDR1 LGHNA, CDR2 YSLEER. V gave up 2 bases and J gave up 6 bases, with 8 bases separating them. This CDR3 has 13 residues. CDR3 protein: CASSQPSGNEQFF. The CDR3 DNA follows: TGCGCCAGCAGCCAACCCAGTGGCAATGAGCAGTTCTTC.

This clonotype was counted many times. The chain is built from TRBV7-9 and TRBJ2-7; possible D gene TRBD1, 5 bases. The CDR3 loop spans 14 amino acids. Germline CDR1 is SEHNR and CDR2 is FQNEAQ (reference sequence). Between the trimmed V and J ends, which lost 4 bases and 6 bases, there was a span of 16 bases. The CDR3 is CASSSDFRGTEQYF. The CDR3 DNA is TGTGCCAGCAGCTCAGATTTTAGGGGAACCGAGCAGTACTTC.